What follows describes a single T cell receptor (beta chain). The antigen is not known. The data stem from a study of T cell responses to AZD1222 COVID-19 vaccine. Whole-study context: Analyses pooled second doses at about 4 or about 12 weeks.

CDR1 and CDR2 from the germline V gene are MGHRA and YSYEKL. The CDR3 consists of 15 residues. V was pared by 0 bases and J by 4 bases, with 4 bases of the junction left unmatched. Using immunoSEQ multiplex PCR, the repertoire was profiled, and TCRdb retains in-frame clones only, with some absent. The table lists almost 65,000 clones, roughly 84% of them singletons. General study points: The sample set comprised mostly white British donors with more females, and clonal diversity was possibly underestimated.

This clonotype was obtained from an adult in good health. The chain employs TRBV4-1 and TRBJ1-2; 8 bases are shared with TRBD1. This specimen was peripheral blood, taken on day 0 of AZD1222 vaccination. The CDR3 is CASSQDPGGGYGYTF. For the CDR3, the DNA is TGCGCCAGCAGCCAAGATCCAGGGGGCGGCTATGGCTACACCTTC.